One and the same sample provided the 27 T cell receptor beta chains below, sequenced in a study of graft-versus-host responses after intestinal transplantation. Clones were sequenced by immunoSEQ multiplex PCR, and TCRdb holds only the in-frame ones, with some missing. Of about 64,000 clones listed, 90% are singletons. Antigens of these TCRs are unknown. The input for sequencing was unstimulated CD8+ T cells sorted from spleen or lymph node cells, taken before transplant. All receptors come from a human donor who was the organ donor for an intestinal transplant.

The chain combines TRBV7-3 with TRBJ2-7; 8 positions match TRBD2. V lost 0 bases to trimming and J lost 6 bases; unmatched junction nucleotides: 7. This CDR3 is built from 15 residues. Germline CDR1 reads SGHTA; CDR2 reads FQGTGA. The CDR3 coding sequence is TGTGCCAGCAGCTTAACTTCAAGGCTAGCGGGCGAGCAGTACTTC. As protein: CASSLTSRLAGEQYF.

The chain is built from TRBV7-2 and TRBJ2-3; possibly TRBD2 for D (6 bases). Germline lookup yields CDR1 SGHTA and CDR2 FQGNSA. Deletions cut 1 base from V and 4 bases from J, with 6 bases between. The CDR3 consists of 13 residues. CDR3 amino acids: CASSLGGADTQYF. In DNA form, the CDR3 reads TGTGCCAGCAGCTTAGGCGGGGCAGATACGCAGTATTTT.

The V gene is TRBV9, the J gene TRBJ2-3, with 8 bases aligning to TRBD2. J gave up 4 bases and V 3 bases, and 7 bases lay outside the gene matches. The germline V gene has CDR1 SGDLS and CDR2 YYNGEE. There are 15 residues in the CDR3. Written as DNA, the CDR3 is TGTGCCAGCAGCGCCAGCGGGAGCCAGTCAGATACGCAGTATTTT. It yields the protein CASSASGSQSDTQYF.

The rearrangement uses TRBV4-1 and TRBJ1-1; D may be TRBD1 (6 bases). V was trimmed by 1 base and J by 0 bases, leaving 9 bases between them. Germline V gene data show CDR1 as MGHRA and CDR2 as YSYEKL. The CDR3 is 15 amino acids. Here the CDR3 DNA reads TGCGCCAGCAGCCAAGCTAACAGGGTGAACACTGAAGCTTTCTTT. Its translation is CASSQANRVNTEAFF.

V is TRBV11-3 and J is TRBJ1-1; possibly TRBD1 for D (6 bases). CDR1 is SGHNT, CDR2 YENEEA, per germline. The CDR3 contains 16 residues. Trimming removed 5 bases from V and 2 bases from J, with 18 bases in between. CDR3 nucleotides: TGTGCCAGCAGCCTCCAGGGGCCCGGGATTAACACTGAAGCTTTCTTT. Its translation is CASSLQGPGINTEAFF.

This chain connects TRBV29-1 to TRBJ1-1; D may be TRBD1 (6 bases). Germline V CDR1 and CDR2: SQVTM, ANQGSEA. Trimming took off 8 bases at V and 1 base at J, with 11 bases between the two ends. The CDR3 sequence is 12 residues long. The CDR3 protein is CSSQTGNTEAFF. The CDR3 DNA reads as TGCAGCTCACAGACAGGGAACACTGAAGCTTTCTTT.

This clone is labeled as medium-sized (0.01 to 0.1%). CDR3 sequence (DNA): TGTGCCTGGAGGGTTTTCCCCCCAGCTAGCGGGAGCACAGATACGCAGTATTTT. It yields the protein CAWRVFPPASGSTDTQYF. The V call is TRBV30, the J call TRBJ2-3, with TRBD2 matching over 8 bases. The V segment lost 3 bases and the J segment 0 bases; nucleotides outside the gene matches: 14. Germline V gene lookup returns CDR1 GTSNPN and CDR2 SVGIG (reference sequence). The CDR3 totals 18 residues.

The chain couples TRBV10-3 to TRBJ2-3; TRBD2 agrees at 11 bases. The V gene's germline CDR1 is ENHRY and CDR2 SYGVKD. The trim removed 4 bases at V and 2 bases at J, leaving 5 bases unmatched. The CDR3 extends over 16 amino acids. CDR3 sequence: CAISGVAGGNTDTQYF. CDR3 DNA: TGTGCCATCAGTGGGGTAGCGGGAGGGAACACAGATACGCAGTATTTT.

The CDR3 region is CASSCLGTGLGEQFF. The DNA for the CDR3 is TGCGCCAGCAGCTGCTTGGGGACAGGGCTCGGTGAGCAGTTCTTC. This sequence joins TRBV4-1 and TRBJ2-1; 9 nucleotides line up with TRBD1. V dropped 5 bases and J dropped 9; count of bases not matched to a gene: 11. Germline values: CDR1 MGHRA, CDR2 YSYEKL. This CDR3 has 15 amino acids.

The chain carries TRBV6-1 and TRBJ2-1, with 10 bases identical to TRBD2. There are 15 residues in the CDR3. In germline, CDR1 is MNHNS, CDR2 SASEGT. Trimming removed 2 bases from V and 5 bases from J; junction bases left unmatched: 3. In DNA form, the CDR3 reads TGTGCCAGCAGTGAACTAGCGGGAGCCAACAATGAGCAGTTCTTC. Protein product: CASSELAGANNEQFF.

This chain links TRBV7-9 with TRBJ1-4, with D possibly TRBD1 on 6 matching bases. CDR1 is SEHNR, CDR2 FQNEAQ, per germline (reference sequence). V lost 11 bases and J lost 3, with 13 bases in between. This CDR3 is 13 amino acids long. The DNA for the CDR3 is TGTGCCGGGCAGGGGACGGCTAATGAAAAACTGTTTTTT. It encodes CAGQGTANEKLFF.

This clone was counted a single time. This chain connects TRBV2 to TRBJ2-7; a possible D gene is TRBD2 (5 bases). Looked up from germline, CDR1 is SNHLY and CDR2 is FYNNEI. V lost 3 bases and J lost 4, with 13 bases in between. The CDR3 has 14 residues. The CDR3: CASSDAGLIYEQYF. The DNA of the CDR3 is TGTGCCAGCAGTGACGCGGGTCTAATTTACGAGCAGTACTTC.

As DNA, the CDR3 is TGTGCCAGCAGTTTAGGACAGGGGGCAGGAATAGGCAATGAGCAGTTCTTC. Amino acid sequence: CASSLGQGAGIGNEQFF. This sequence joins TRBV28 and TRBJ2-1; 11 nucleotides agree with TRBD1. CDR1 is MDHEN, CDR2 SYDVKM, per germline. The CDR3 sequence is 17 residues long. V shed 2 bases and J 6 bases; nucleotides not matched to a gene: 9.

V usage is TRBV7-2 and J usage is TRBJ2-1; D gene uncertain. Germline CDR1 reads SGHTA; CDR2 reads FQGNSA. The CDR3 sequence is 14 residues long. V was pared by 3 bases and J by 3 bases, with 9 bases between. This CDR3 is CASSFIAGYNEQFF. DNA of the CDR3: TGTGCCAGCAGCTTCATTGCAGGCTACAATGAGCAGTTCTTC.

This clone was picked up one time. J is TRBJ2-7 and V is TRBV6-5, with a tentative D call TRBD2 (6 bases). The CDR3 length is 13 residues. CDR1 and CDR2 (germline): MNHEY, SVGAGI. Trimming removed 5 bases at V and 3 bases at J, with 11 bases between. The CDR3 protein is CASSPGGDYEQYF. In DNA form, the CDR3 reads TGTGCCAGCAGTCCCGGGGGTGACTACGAGCAGTACTTC.

The rearrangement uses TRBV28 and TRBJ2-3; the match to TRBD2 covers 12 bases. The ends lost 3 bases at V and 4 bases at J; junction bases unmatched: 5. The CDR3 has 16 amino acids. CDR1 is MDHEN, CDR2 SYDVKM, per germline. The CDR3 here is CASSFRLAGVPDTQYF. Here the CDR3 DNA reads TGTGCCAGCAGTTTTCGACTAGCGGGAGTCCCAGATACGCAGTATTTT.

This chain joins TRBV9 and TRBJ1-2, with 7 nucleotides matching TRBD1. V shed 0 bases and J 3 bases; nucleotides not matched to a gene: 2. Looked up from germline, CDR1 is SGDLS and CDR2 is YYNGEE. The CDR3 is 14 residues long. Written as DNA, the CDR3 is TGTGCCAGCAGCGTAGGAGGGGGCGACTATGGCTACACCTTC. Its translation is CASSVGGGDYGYTF.

The chain employs TRBV11-2 and TRBJ2-5; 9 bases match TRBD1. This CDR3 spans 15 amino acids. V trimming: 6 bases; J trimming: 2 bases; junction bases outside the gene matches: 7. CDR1 SGHAT and CDR2 FQNNGV come from the germline V gene. The CDR3 region has the DNA TGTGCCAGCAGTATGGACAGGGGTGATCAAGAGACCCAGTACTTC. This codes for CASSMDRGDQETQYF.

This clone was seen once. The chain joins TRBV9 to TRBJ2-7; TRBD1 aligns across 7 bases. This CDR3 comprises 14 residues. J was trimmed by 2 bases and V by 1 base; bases with no gene match: 3. In germline, CDR1 is SGDLS, CDR2 YYNGEE. The CDR3 DNA sequence: TGTGCCAGCAGCGTATCTACAGGGGCCTACGAGCAGTACTTC. As protein: CASSVSTGAYEQYF.

The V gene is TRBV19, the J gene TRBJ1-1; D gene uncertain. This CDR3 has 13 amino acids. Germline values: CDR1 LNHDA, CDR2 SQIVND (reference sequence). Trimming removed 1 base at V and 4 bases at J, with 7 bases between. In DNA, the CDR3 is TGTGCCAGTAGTATAGCCACGGTCACTGAAGCTTTCTTT. The encoded protein is CASSIATVTEAFF. Full variable domain (remainder filled in from reference TRBV19 and TRBJ1-1): DGGITQSPKYLFRKEGQNVTLSCEQNLNHDAMYWYRQDPGQGLRLIYYSQIVNDFQKGDIAEGYSVSREKKESFPLTVTSAQKNPTAFYLCASSIATVTEAFFGQGTRLTVV.

This sequence joins TRBV5-1 and TRBJ2-1, with 8 nucleotides matching TRBD2. V trimming: 4 bases; J trimming: 1 base; junction bases outside the gene matches: 10. The CDR3 is 17 residues long. Germline loops: CDR1 SGHRS, CDR2 YFSETQ. Here the CDR3 reads CASSKSSGSRSYNEQFF. The CDR3, as DNA: TGCGCCAGCAGCAAGTCAAGCGGGAGTCGGTCCTACAATGAGCAGTTCTTC.

This chain uses TRBV11-2 with TRBJ2-7; weak D call: TRBD2 (5 bases). CDR3 size: 19 residues. In germline, CDR1 is SGHAT, CDR2 FQNNGV. The V end was cut by 1 base, the J end by 6 bases, with 28 bases between. The CDR3 bases are TGTGCCAGCAGCTTAGGAGTTTGGGGATCTTTCGACGGACTCGGCGAGCAGTACTTC. The encoded protein is CASSLGVWGSFDGLGEQYF.

The chain uses TRBV10-3 and TRBJ1-1, with 9 bases aligning to TRBD1. The V and J ends lost 6 bases and 3 bases, in that order; junction bases with no gene match: 5. The CDR3 runs to 14 residues. Germline V gene lookup returns CDR1 ENHRY and CDR2 SYGVKD. CDR3 DNA: TGTGCCATCAGATACCGGGACAGGGACACTGAAGCTTTCTTT. The encoded protein is CAIRYRDRDTEAFF.

V gene TRBV29-1 combines with J gene TRBJ2-4; 7 positions agree with TRBD2. V was clipped by 7 bases and J by 4 bases; unmatched bases: 19. Germline V gives CDR1 SQVTM, CDR2 ANQGSEA. The CDR3 is made up of 17 amino acids. In nucleotides, the CDR3 is TGCAGCGCTAGCTCACTACAGGAGGGAGGGCCTAAAAACATTCAGTACTTC. Translating gives CSASSLQEGGPKNIQYF.

This clone was seen only a few times. As DNA, the CDR3 is TGTGCCAGCAGCTCCCCGCGACTAGCTTGGGGGGGGGAGACCCAGTACTTC. Translation: CASSSPRLAWGGETQYF. V and J are TRBV5-6 and TRBJ2-5; 7 bases are shared with TRBD2. V shed 3 bases and J 5 bases; nucleotides not matched to a gene: 16. The length of the CDR3 is 17 residues. Germline CDR1 reads SGHDT; CDR2 reads YYEEEE.

The chain couples TRBV27 to TRBJ2-1, with TRBD2 matching 8 bases. Trimming cost V 9 bases and J 4 bases; bases outside gene matches: 8. This CDR3 is 14 amino acids long. Germline V lookup: CDR1 MNHEY, CDR2 SMNVEV (reference sequence). The CDR3 spells CASQLAAEYNEQFF. Here the CDR3 DNA reads TGTGCCAGTCAACTAGCGGCGGAGTACAATGAGCAGTTCTTC.

The rearrangement links TRBV28 to TRBJ2-7, with a tentative D call TRBD1 (7 bases). Germline V gene sequence: CDR1 MDHEN, CDR2 SYDVKM. The CDR3 sequence is 16 residues long. V lost 2 bases and J lost 0, with 14 bases in between. The CDR3 coding sequence is TGTGCCAGCAGTTTACCCCGACAGGGACTCTCCTACGAGCAGTACTTC. This gives the protein CASSLPRQGLSYEQYF.